This is a list of T cell receptor beta chains from one sample in a study of T-cell reconstitution after alpha-beta-depleted transplantation in children. MiXCR, applied by TCRdb to the PCR reads, yields one record per CDR3 protein. The table has over 200,000 distinct CDR3 sequences, roughly a tenth seen once. The sample here was PBMCs from the stem cell graft donor, taken from the stem cell graft. The receptors were gathered from a human donor who donated a stem cell graft to a child with acute lymphoblastic leukemia. Each CDR3 is given with its conserved first and last residue. A D gene is named only where the DNA matches it firmly. The size field is filled for only some rows; it gives once, few, many or a size class.

v_gene: TRBV27
d_gene: NA
len: 17
abundance: many
j_gene: TRBJ1-5
CDR3nt: TGTGCCAGCACCGGGTCGGCGGTCGTTTATAGCAATCAGCCCCAGCATTTT
CDR3aa: CASTGSAVVYSNQPQHF

v_gene: TRBV5-6
d_gene: TRBD2
len: 14
abundance: many
j_gene: TRBJ2-3
CDR3nt: TGTGCCAGCAGCTCTAGCGGGGGGTCAGATACGCAGTATTTT
CDR3aa: CASSSSGGSDTQYF

v_gene: TRBV12-3/TRBV12-4
d_gene: NA
len: 15
abundance: few
j_gene: TRBJ1-4
CDR3nt: TGTGCCAGCAGTCCCACCGGGAGCTATAATGAAAAACTGTTTTTT
CDR3aa: CASSPTGSYNEKLFF

v_gene: TRBV10-3
d_gene: NA
len: 14
abundance: NA
j_gene: TRBJ2-7
CDR3nt: TGTGCCATCAGTGACAGGGGGAGGTCCTACGAGCAGTACTTC
CDR3aa: CAISDRGRSYEQYF

v_gene: TRBV5-1
d_gene: TRBD1
len: 15
abundance: many
j_gene: TRBJ1-2
CDR3nt: TGCGCCAGCGTCCGGGACAGTGCAGCTAACTATGGCTACACCTTC
CDR3aa: CASVRDSAANYGYTF

v_gene: TRBV29-1
d_gene: NA
len: 11
abundance: many
j_gene: TRBJ1-1
CDR3nt: TGCAGCGTTGAGGAGAACACTGAAGCTTTCTTT
CDR3aa: CSVEENTEAFF

v_gene: TRBV29-1
d_gene: TRBD1
len: 14
abundance: few
j_gene: TRBJ2-4
CDR3nt: TGCAGCGTTGAAGATCGGGACAGCCAAAACATTCAGTACTTC
CDR3aa: CSVEDRDSQNIQYF

v_gene: TRBV7-9
d_gene: NA
len: 13
abundance: NA
j_gene: TRBJ2-7
CDR3nt: TGTGCCAGCAGCCCCCCTGGAACGTGGGAGCAGTACTTC
CDR3aa: CASSPPGTWEQYF

v_gene: TRBV18
d_gene: TRBD1
len: 15
abundance: many
j_gene: TRBJ1-3
CDR3nt: TGTGCCAGCTCTCCCGGGACAGCCTCTGGAAACACCATATATTTT
CDR3aa: CASSPGTASGNTIYF

v_gene: TRBV6-5
d_gene: NA
len: 10
abundance: many
j_gene: TRBJ2-7
CDR3nt: TGTGCCAGCAGTTTTCCCGAGCAGTACTTC
CDR3aa: CASSFPEQYF

v_gene: TRBV7-8
d_gene: NA
len: 17
abundance: few
j_gene: TRBJ2-1
CDR3nt: TGTGCCAGCAGCGTAGCAATGATAACCATGGCCTACAATGAGCAGTTCTTC
CDR3aa: CASSVAMITMAYNEQFF

v_gene: TRBV7-6
d_gene: NA
len: 15
abundance: many
j_gene: TRBJ2-7
CDR3nt: TGTGCCAGCAGCTTAGAAACAGGGACGGGCTACGAGCAGTACTTC
CDR3aa: CASSLETGTGYEQYF

v_gene: TRBV4-1
d_gene: TRBD2
len: 16
abundance: few
j_gene: TRBJ2-3
CDR3nt: TGCGCCAGCAGCCTCCCGACTAGCGGGGTGGCGGATACGCAGTATTTT
CDR3aa: CASSLPTSGVADTQYF

v_gene: TRBV5-4
d_gene: TRBD1
len: 14
abundance: NA
j_gene: TRBJ2-6
CDR3nt: TGTGCCAGCAGCTGGGACAGGCCCCCCAACGTCCTGACTTTC
CDR3aa: CASSWDRPPNVLTF

v_gene: TRBV29-1
d_gene: NA
len: 13
abundance: many
j_gene: TRBJ1-2
CDR3nt: TGCAGCGTTGAAGACAGGCCCGTCTATGGCTACACCTTC
CDR3aa: CSVEDRPVYGYTF

v_gene: TRBV6-5
d_gene: TRBD2
len: 15
abundance: many
j_gene: TRBJ2-7
CDR3nt: TGTGCCAGCAGTTTCGGGACTAGCGTTACCTACGAGCAGTACTTC
CDR3aa: CASSFGTSVTYEQYF

v_gene: TRBV2
d_gene: NA
len: 14
abundance: few
j_gene: TRBJ2-1
CDR3nt: TGTGCCAGCAGTGATCTTAAGGGTTACAATGAGCAGTTCTTC
CDR3aa: CASSDLKGYNEQFF

v_gene: TRBV6-2/TRBV6-3
d_gene: TRBD1
len: 13
abundance: many
j_gene: TRBJ1-5
CDR3nt: TGTGCCAGCAGGCGGGACAGGGTTCAGCCCCAGCATTTT
CDR3aa: CASRRDRVQPQHF

v_gene: TRBV23-1
d_gene: TRBD1
len: 16
abundance: NA
j_gene: TRBJ1-1
CDR3nt: TGCGCCAGCAGTCTGCTGACCGGGACAGGGAACACTGAAGCTTTCTTT
CDR3aa: CASSLLTGTGNTEAFF

v_gene: TRBV2
d_gene: NA
len: 18
abundance: many
j_gene: TRBJ1-5
CDR3nt: TGTGCCAGCAGTGAAGCCCCCCCGGGACCTTATAGCAATCAGCCCCAGCATTTT
CDR3aa: CASSEAPPGPYSNQPQHF

v_gene: TRBV7-2
d_gene: NA
len: 14
abundance: NA
j_gene: TRBJ2-3
CDR3nt: TGTGCCAGCAGCCAGCGACAAGGTGGAGATACGCAGTATTTT
CDR3aa: CASSQRQGGDTQYF

v_gene: TRBV3-1
d_gene: NA
len: 14
abundance: NA
j_gene: TRBJ1-1
CDR3nt: TGTGCCAGCAGCCAAGAAGGTTCAAACACTGAAGCTTTCTTT
CDR3aa: CASSQEGSNTEAFF

v_gene: TRBV18
d_gene: TRBD1
len: 17
abundance: many
j_gene: TRBJ2-7
CDR3nt: TGTGCCAGCTCACCAGAAATGTTGGGACAGGGATCCTACGAGCAGTACTTC
CDR3aa: CASSPEMLGQGSYEQYF

v_gene: TRBV29-1
d_gene: NA
len: 13
abundance: many
j_gene: TRBJ1-3
CDR3nt: TGCAGCGTTGGGTCCACGTTGGGGGACACCATATATTTT
CDR3aa: CSVGSTLGDTIYF

v_gene: TRBV20-1
d_gene: TRBD1
len: 14
abundance: many
j_gene: TRBJ1-1
CDR3nt: TGCAGTGCTAGGAGGACAGGGGGCGGCACTGAAGCTTTCTTT
CDR3aa: CSARRTGGGTEAFF

v_gene: TRBV4-2
d_gene: NA
len: 15
abundance: many
j_gene: TRBJ2-4
CDR3nt: TGTGCCAGCAGCCAAGTAGTGCGGCCAGAAAACATTCAGTACTTC
CDR3aa: CASSQVVRPENIQYF

v_gene: TRBV5-1
d_gene: NA
len: 16
abundance: few
j_gene: TRBJ2-2
CDR3nt: TGCGCCAGCAGCTTGCCCCAGGGGAGTCAGGCCGGGGAGCTGTTTTTT
CDR3aa: CASSLPQGSQAGELFF

v_gene: TRBV5-1
d_gene: NA
len: 16
abundance: NA
j_gene: TRBJ2-3
CDR3nt: TGCGCCAGCAGCTTGGTCCCGCAGGGTGGTACAGATACGCAGTATTTT
CDR3aa: CASSLVPQGGTDTQYF

v_gene: TRBV12-3/TRBV12-4
d_gene: TRBD1
len: 16
abundance: NA
j_gene: TRBJ1-5
CDR3nt: TGTGCCAGCAGTTTCAGACAGGGGGGGAGCAATCAGCCCCAGCATTTT
CDR3aa: CASSFRQGGSNQPQHF

v_gene: TRBV6-1
d_gene: NA
len: 16
abundance: few
j_gene: TRBJ2-3
CDR3nt: TGTGCCAGCAGGGGAGGAGGGACGACTAGCACAGATACGCAGTATTTT
CDR3aa: CASRGGGTTSTDTQYF